This T cell receptor (beta chain) was retrieved from a study of blood T cell repertoires in COVID-19. Study at large: Sites in the United States, Italy and Spain provided acute and convalescent COVID-19 samples. T cells, B-cell-depleted T cells, or PBMCs provided the cDNA or gDNA that served as material.

This clone was counted a few times. Additional DNA sequences in this sample encode the identical CDR3. In the source study's methods: Estimation of nucleated cell counts relied on the amplification of reference gene primers. Assay: immunoSEQ multiplex PCR; the TCRdb copy retains only in-frame clones and omits some. Clone size and V and J calls were adopted from that table, with D and trimming inferred from the DNA. This repertoire shows fewer than 85,000 clones, 87% found once; its top ten account for around 7.9%. The sequencing sample was made of peripheral blood. The source is a man aged 50-59 years with active COVID-19.

CDR3 sequence reads: CASSLGQGHEQYF. DNA for the CDR3: TGTGCCAGCAGTTTAGGACAGGGGCACGAGCAGTACTTC. The V gene is TRBV12-3 or TRBV12-4, the J gene TRBJ2-7, with 8 bases that match TRBD1. The V gene end was trimmed by 1 base and the J gene end by 5 bases; junction bases not matched to a gene: 1. This CDR3 has 13 amino acids.